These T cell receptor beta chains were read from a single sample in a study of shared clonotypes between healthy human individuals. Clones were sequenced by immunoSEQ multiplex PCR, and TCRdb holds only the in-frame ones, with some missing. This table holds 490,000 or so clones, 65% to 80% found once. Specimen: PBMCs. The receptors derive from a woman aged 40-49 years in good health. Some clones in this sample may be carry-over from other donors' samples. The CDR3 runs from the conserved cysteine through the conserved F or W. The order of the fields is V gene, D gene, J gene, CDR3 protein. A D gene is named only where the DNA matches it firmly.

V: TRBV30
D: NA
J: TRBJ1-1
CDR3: CAWSREMKAFF

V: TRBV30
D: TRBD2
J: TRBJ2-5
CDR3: CAWSRGLAKETQYF

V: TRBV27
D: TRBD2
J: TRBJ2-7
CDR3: CASSSPGLAAYEQYF

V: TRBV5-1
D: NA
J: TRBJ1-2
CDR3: CASSFEASDYGYTF

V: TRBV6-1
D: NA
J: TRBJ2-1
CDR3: CASRRTGEAGNEQFF

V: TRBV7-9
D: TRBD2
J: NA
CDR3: CASSFGVAGGPPNEQYF

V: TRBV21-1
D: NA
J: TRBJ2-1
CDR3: CASSKHGLAGVNEQFF

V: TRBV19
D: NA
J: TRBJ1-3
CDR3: CASSPRRNTIYF

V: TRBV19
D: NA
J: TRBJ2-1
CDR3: CASSITSRNEQFF

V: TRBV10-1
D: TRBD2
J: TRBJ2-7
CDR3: CASSPGLAGVYEQYF

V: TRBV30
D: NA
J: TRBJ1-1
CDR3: CAWSPYPPGEAFF

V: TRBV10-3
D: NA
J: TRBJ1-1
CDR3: CAISESGAGKPRNTEAFF

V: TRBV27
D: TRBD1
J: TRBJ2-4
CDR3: CASSLSGTGALSIAKNIQYF

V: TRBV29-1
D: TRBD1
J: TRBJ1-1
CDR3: CSVYRGLNTEAFF

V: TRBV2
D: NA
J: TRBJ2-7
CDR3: CASFGVPTYEQYF

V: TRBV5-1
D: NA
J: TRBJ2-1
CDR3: CASSSLLGSDEQFF

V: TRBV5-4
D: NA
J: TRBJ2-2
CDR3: CASSLTLTGELFF

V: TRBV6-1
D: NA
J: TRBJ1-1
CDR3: CASSERWDTEAFF

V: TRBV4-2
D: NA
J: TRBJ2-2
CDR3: CASSPLRGGNTGELFF

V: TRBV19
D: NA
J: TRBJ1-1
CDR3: CASSPGVGTEAFF

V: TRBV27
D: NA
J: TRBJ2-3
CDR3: CASSSRGTRSTDTQYF

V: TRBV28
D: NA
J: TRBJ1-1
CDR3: CASSPDRDLNTEAFF

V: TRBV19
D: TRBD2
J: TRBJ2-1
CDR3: CASSKGGGEQFF

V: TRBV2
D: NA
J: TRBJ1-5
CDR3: CASSEGQGLNNQPQHF

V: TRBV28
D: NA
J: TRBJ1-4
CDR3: CASSLGEKLFF

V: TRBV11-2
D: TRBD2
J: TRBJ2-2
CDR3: CASSFGLAGVNTGELFF

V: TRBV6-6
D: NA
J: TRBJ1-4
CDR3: CASRPGTGEKLFF

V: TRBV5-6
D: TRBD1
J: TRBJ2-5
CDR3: CASSLGQGGTQYF

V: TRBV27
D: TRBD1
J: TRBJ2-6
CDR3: CASSPRTGGASGANVLTF

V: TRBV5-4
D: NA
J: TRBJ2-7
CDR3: CASSWEYEQYF

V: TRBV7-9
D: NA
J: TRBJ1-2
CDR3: CASSLAVNQRGYTF

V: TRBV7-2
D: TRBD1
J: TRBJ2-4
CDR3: CASSSDSLQGVAKNIQYF

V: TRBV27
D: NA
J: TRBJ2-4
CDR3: CASSPGKNIQYF